These T cell receptor beta chains were read from a single sample in a study of CD8+ T cells in alopecia areata. Generated by immunoSEQ multiplex PCR, the TCRdb table keeps only in-frame clones and is missing some. Counted here are 80,000 to 95,000 clones, about 40% occurring once; the ten biggest clones make up roughly 18%. This specimen was CD8+ T cells sorted from blood, taken at week 24, from a patient treated with tofacitinib. All receptors come from a human donor with alopecia areata. CDR3s include the opening cysteine and the closing phenylalanine or tryptophan. A D gene is named only where the DNA matches it firmly. Expanded clones are given a class, and other clones once, few, many or no size at all.

abundance	d_gene	v_gene	j_gene	CDR3aa	CDR3nt
-	-	TRBV4-1	TRBJ2-3	CASSLVLTTDTQYF	TGCGCCAGCAGCCTTGTACTAACCACAGATACGCAGTATTTT
-	-	TRBV29-1	TRBJ1-2	CSVGASYGYTF	TGCAGCGTTGGGGCCAGCTATGGCTACACCTTC
-	-	TRBV27	TRBJ2-1	CASSPPRENEQFF	TGTGCCAGCAGCCCGCCGCGGGAAAATGAGCAGTTCTTC
-	TRBD2	TRBV13	TRBJ2-7	CASSLGTSGSLDEQYF	TGTGCCAGCAGCTTAGGGACTAGCGGGAGTCTGGACGAGCAGTACTTC
-	TRBD1	TRBV7-9	TRBJ1-4	CASSSSGGWIEKLFF	TGTGCCAGCAGCTCTTCAGGGGGCTGGATTGAAAAACTGTTTTTT
-	-	TRBV13	TRBJ1-2	CASSPDGPYGYTF	TGTGCCAGCAGCCCTGATGGACCCTATGGCTACACCTTC
-	TRBD2	TRBV6-6	TRBJ2-1	CASSYSAGDRRNEQFF	TGTGCCAGCAGTTACTCGGCGGGAGATAGAAGGAATGAGCAGTTCTTC
-	-	TRBV5-1	TRBJ2-7	CASSPPVGTGDEQYF	TGCGCCAGCAGCCCCCCCGTCGGAACGGGAGACGAGCAGTACTTC
-	-	TRBV13	TRBJ2-4	CASSVRGPANIQYF	TGTGCCAGCAGCGTAAGGGGCCCCGCAAACATTCAGTACTTC
-	-	TRBV13	TRBJ2-1	CASSNRQFSSYNEQFF	TGTGCCAGCAGCAACAGACAGTTTAGCTCCTACAATGAGCAGTTCTTC
-	-	TRBV19	TRBJ1-2	CASPPGAAYSLSPANYGYTF	TGTGCCAGCCCCCCGGGGGCAGCCTATTCACTTAGCCCAGCTAACTATGGCTACACCTTC
few	-	TRBV27	TRBJ2-1	CASSRTDNEQFF	TGTGCCAGCAGTCGCACAGATAATGAGCAGTTCTTC
-	TRBD1	TRBV2	TRBJ2-7	CASEDRGNEQYF	TGTGCCAGTGAAGACAGGGGGAACGAGCAGTACTTC
-	TRBD1	TRBV28	TRBJ1-1	CASRRRGQVHTEAFF	TGTGCCAGCAGACGCCGGGGACAGGTGCACACTGAAGCTTTCTTT
few	TRBD1	TRBV5-1	TRBJ1-2	CASSLAPGTAPTNYGYTF	TGCGCCAGCAGCTTGGCCCCCGGGACAGCTCCTACTAACTATGGCTACACCTTC
few	-	TRBV30	TRBJ2-7	CAWSVGHYYEQYF	TGTGCCTGGAGTGTGGGACACTACTACGAGCAGTACTTC
-	-	TRBV4-1	TRBJ1-1	CASSQVATGSRGTEAFF	TGCGCCAGCAGCCAAGTGGCGACAGGCTCTCGAGGCACTGAAGCTTTCTTT
-	-	TRBV10-3	TRBJ2-1	CAISERLGSSYNEQFF	TGTGCCATCAGTGAACGACTCGGGAGCTCCTACAATGAGCAGTTCTTC
once	-	TRBV5-1	TRBJ1-1	CASSPDRMNTEAFF	TGCGCCAGCAGCCCGGACAGAATGAACACTGAAGCTTTCTTT
-	-	TRBV4-1	TRBJ1-5	CASSTGGQPQHF	TGCGCCAGCAGCACCGGGGGGCAGCCCCAGCATTTT
-	-	TRBV7-9	TRBJ2-5	CASSGARQVEEWETQYF	TGTGCCAGCAGCGGGGCACGACAGGTCGAAGAGTGGGAGACCCAGTACTTC
-	-	TRBV4-2	TRBJ2-7	CASSQGFEQYF	TGTGCCAGCAGCCAAGGGTTCGAGCAGTACTTC
-	-	TRBV7-2	TRBJ2-5	CASRGETQYF	TGTGCCAGCAGGGGAGAGACCCAGTACTTC
-	-	TRBV15	TRBJ2-1	CATSRGLEKEQFF	TGTGCCACCAGCAGAGGGCTAGAGAAAGAGCAGTTCTTC
few	TRBD2	TRBV25-1	TRBJ2-5	CASTGGGRETQYF	TGTGCCAGCACGGGGGGGGGAAGAGAGACCCAGTACTTC
-	TRBD1	TRBV29-1	TRBJ1-1	CSVEDWGQRTGGYTEAFF	TGCAGCGTTGAAGATTGGGGCCAGAGGACAGGGGGCTATACTGAAGCTTTCTTT
many	-	TRBV11-1	TRBJ2-3	CASSFTSDTQYF	TGTGCCAGCAGCTTTACTTCCGATACGCAGTATTTT
-	-	TRBV25-1	TRBJ2-7	CASSETGTSYEQYF	TGTGCCAGCAGTGAGACCGGGACTTCCTACGAGCAGTACTTC
-	-	TRBV9	TRBJ2-1	CASSLRENEQFF	TGTGCCAGCAGTCTCAGGGAGAATGAGCAGTTCTTC
-	TRBD1	TRBV19	TRBJ1-2	CASSTTGDGYTF	TGTGCCAGTAGTACGACAGGGGATGGCTACACCTTC
-	TRBD2	TRBV6-1	TRBJ2-1	CASSRTSGVNEQFF	TGTGCCAGCAGTAGGACTAGCGGGGTCAATGAGCAGTTCTTC